The 2 T cell receptor beta chains presented below share a single source sample, sequenced in a study of cytomegalovirus exposure and HLA in healthy donors. It was with 60 Vbeta and 13 Jbeta primers that the PCR ran. Measured with immunoSEQ multiplex PCR; TCRdb has only the in-frame clones, and not every one. This sample carries 180,000 or so clones, nearly 80% of them seen once, and the ten largest clones take around 15%. The sequenced material came from PBMCs. These receptors originate from a man aged 50-59 years in good health and CMV-seropositive.

The chain uses TRBV5-1 and TRBJ2-5; TRBD2 aligns across 14 bases. V lost 4 bases to trimming and J lost 4 bases; unmatched junction nucleotides: 12. The CDR3 is 18 amino acids. The V gene's germline CDR1 is SGHRS and CDR2 YFSETQ. CDR3 sequence (DNA): TGCGCCAGCAGCGAAGCCTTCTTGACTAGCGGGGGGGGAGAGACCCAGTACTTC. This translates into CASSEAFLTSGGGETQYF.

The genes are TRBV19 and TRBJ2-2, with 8 bases identical to TRBD1. Germline V CDR1 and CDR2: LNHDA, SQIVND (reference sequence). V lost 6 bases, J lost 1 base, and 4 bases stayed unmatched. This CDR3 comprises 15 residues. CDR3: CASSTGGGNTGELFF. The CDR3 DNA follows: TGTGCCAGTAGCACAGGGGGAGGGAACACCGGGGAGCTGTTTTTT.